Following are 19 T cell receptor beta chains from one sample sequenced in a study of response to subunit inactivated influenza vaccine. Using its own MiXCR run on the RT-PCR reads, TCRdb lists one record per CDR3 protein. The sample carries hundreds of thousands of distinct CDR3 sequences, approximately 11% recorded once. This sample also belongs to another study, concerning T cells expressing NK-cell markers. That work adds: The authors made TCR beta cDNA libraries by 5'RACE template switching. This switching added a universal primer site and UMIs.

Sequenced material: PBMCs from blood, taken on the day of vaccination. Every receptor here comes from a man aged 45-65 years who received an inactivated influenza vaccine.

This clonotype was counted at least ten times. V is TRBV12-3 or TRBV12-4 and J is TRBJ2-1, with D perhaps matching TRBD2 (5 bases). V shed 1 base and J shed 11 bases, with 12 bases lying between them. The CDR3 has 13 amino acids. The CDR3 DNA follows: TGTGCCAGCAGTTTAGATCCGGGAATACAGCAGTTCTTC. It codes for CASSLDPGIQQFF.

The rearrangement uses TRBV27 and TRBJ2-2; D remains ambiguous. Trimming stripped 0 bases from V and 6 bases from J, with 8 bases between. Germline CDR1 reads MNHEY; CDR2 reads SMNVEV (reference sequence). The CDR3 is made up of 14 amino acids. CDR3 amino acids: CASSLSPRSGELFF. CDR3 bases: TGTGCCAGCAGTTTATCTCCGCGGTCCGGGGAGCTGTTTTTT.

This sequence joins TRBV2 and TRBJ1-5; 9 bases agree with TRBD1. Germline assignment: CDR1 SNHLY and CDR2 FYNNEI. Trimming removed 5 bases from V and 5 bases from J; junction bases left unmatched: 4. This CDR3 is 14 amino acids long. The CDR3 loop reads CASSSRDRDQPQHF. CDR3 sequence (DNA): TGTGCCAGCAGTTCGCGGGACAGGGATCAGCCCCAGCATTTT.

In its sample, this clonotype was seen a few times. V usage is TRBV5-1 and J usage is TRBJ2-1; TRBD1 matches 8 bases. With V trimmed by 0 bases and J by 7 bases, 9 bases remained unmatched. In germline, CDR1 is SGHRS, CDR2 YFSETQ. The CDR3 runs 16 residues. As DNA, the CDR3 is TGCGCCAGCAGCTTGGCTATCCAGGGGGCAAGGAATGAGCAGTTCTTC. Translation gives CASSLAIQGARNEQFF.

This chain links TRBV11-2 with TRBJ1-1; D is ambiguous. Trimming took off 5 bases at V and 7 bases at J, with 11 bases between the two ends. This CDR3 comprises 12 residues. Germline CDR1 SGHAT, CDR2 FQNNGV. CDR3 in amino acids: CASSHLTNEAFF. DNA of the CDR3: TGTGCCAGCAGCCACTTGACAAATGAAGCTTTCTTT.

With respect to this clonotype: This sequence may be a read error, since a much larger clone differs from it by one base. The chain carries TRBV10-3 and TRBJ2-1; D unclear. Per germline, CDR1 ENHRY and CDR2 SYGVKD. The CDR3 loop spans 13 amino acids. The V gene lost 4 bases and the J gene lost 5 bases, with 9 bases spanning the gap. The CDR3 loop is CAISGRIDNEQFF. For the CDR3, the DNA is TGTGCCATCAGTGGCCGGATTGACAATGAGCAGTTCTTC.

The chain joins TRBV10-3 to TRBJ2-7, with 9 bases fitting TRBD2. V was clipped by 6 bases and J by 2 bases; unmatched bases: 2. The CDR3 is made up of 13 amino acids. Germline V CDR1 and CDR2: ENHRY, SYGVKD. Here the CDR3 reads CAIRGGGAYEQYF. The CDR3 DNA follows: TGTGCCATCAGGGGCGGGGGGGCCTACGAGCAGTACTTC.

The CDR3 sequence: CASSYFWTSNQETQYF. CDR3 DNA: TGTGCCAGCAGTTACTTCTGGACATCTAACCAAGAGACCCAGTACTTC. This chain uses TRBV6-5 with TRBJ2-5; the D gene is possibly TRBD1 (5 bases). CDR1 is MNHEY, CDR2 SVGAGI, per germline. V was trimmed by 1 base and J by 0 bases, leaving 12 bases between them. The CDR3 covers 16 residues.

This sequence joins TRBV6-1 and TRBJ2-6; no definite D call. Per germline, CDR1 MNHNS and CDR2 SASEGT. The V and J ends lost 8 bases and 6 bases respectively, with 11 bases between them. The CDR3 is made up of 13 amino acids. The CDR3, as DNA: TGTGCCAGCGGACGCGACGAGGCCAACGTCCTGACTTTC. It codes for CASGRDEANVLTF.

The chain employs TRBV25-1 and TRBJ2-2; possibly TRBD2 for D (6 bases). With 3 bases removed from V and 6 bases from J, the gap between germline ends came to 14 bases. CDR3 length: 15 amino acids. Germline V gives CDR1 MGHDK, CDR2 SYGVNS. In nucleotides, the CDR3 is TGTGCCAGCAGTGACCCCGGGAGATACGCCGGGGAGCTGTTTTTT. As protein: CASSDPGRYAGELFF.

This clonotype was counted only a few times. The V call is TRBV20-1, the J call TRBJ2-4; 8 bases line up with TRBD1. V was pared by 4 bases and J by 6 bases, with 5 bases of the junction left unmatched. Germline V lookup: CDR1 DFQATT, CDR2 SNEGSKA (reference sequence). This CDR3 spans 13 amino acids. CDR3 loop: CSATGQGRNIQYF. In DNA form, the CDR3 reads TGCAGTGCTACCGGACAGGGTAGAAACATTCAGTACTTC.

V gene TRBV29-1 combines with J gene TRBJ2-3; TRBD1 aligns across 11 bases. V was clipped by 4 bases and J by 5 bases; unmatched bases: 8. The CDR3 contains 15 residues. CDR1 is SQVTM, CDR2 ANQGSEA, per germline. The DNA of the CDR3 is TGCAGCGTTGCCAGCCTGGGACAGGGGGGAGATACGCAGTATTTT. This sequence encodes CSVASLGQGGDTQYF.

Only a few counts were recorded for this clonotype. DNA of the CDR3: TGTGCCAGCTCACAGGGCAGTCAAGAGACCCAGTACTTC. This encodes CASSQGSQETQYF. The rearrangement links TRBV18 to TRBJ2-5; no definite D call. Germline CDR1 and CDR2: KGHSH and LQKENI. Trimming left V 4 bases short and J 2 bases short, with 8 bases between. CDR3 length: 13 residues.

The table lists this clonotype with a few counts. J is TRBJ2-1 and V is TRBV12-3 or TRBV12-4; D may be TRBD1 (6 bases). The V end lost 2 bases, the J end lost 6 bases, and 11 bases lay between the germline ends. The CDR3 has 14 amino acids. CDR3 sequence: CASSLSSGANEQFF. CDR3 sequence (DNA): TGTGCCAGCAGTTTAAGTTCAGGGGCCAATGAGCAGTTCTTC.

This clonotype was seen a handful of times. V is TRBV25-1 and J is TRBJ2-7; no reliable D call. This CDR3 contains 15 residues. Germline values: CDR1 MGHDK, CDR2 SYGVNS. Trimming shortened V by 4 bases and J by 5 bases, and 18 bases separated the two germline ends. The chain's CDR3 is CASSVGLTRWDEQYF. The DNA for the CDR3 is TGTGCCAGCAGTGTAGGTCTGACTCGGTGGGACGAGCAGTACTTC.

A few counts support this clonotype. V usage is TRBV12-3 or TRBV12-4 and J usage is TRBJ2-1; 11 bases fit TRBD1. The CDR3 covers 16 residues. The J segment lost 1 base and the V segment lost 4 bases, leaving 3 bases of the junction unmatched. The CDR3 region has the DNA TGTGCCAGCAGTTCGGGACAGGGGGTTTCCTACAATGAGCAGTTCTTC. Its translation: CASSSGQGVSYNEQFF.

This clonotype was detected a few times. V gene TRBV7-9 combines with J gene TRBJ2-6; 8 bases align to TRBD2. The junction had 5 bases not matched to a gene; V was cut back by 6 bases and J by 1 base. The CDR3 runs 16 residues. Germline CDR1 SEHNR, CDR2 FQNEAQ (reference sequence). The DNA of the CDR3 is TGTGCCAGCAGTTCCCCGGGGGGGTCTGGGGCCAACGTCCTGACTTTC. It is translated as CASSSPGGSGANVLTF.

The chain joins TRBV2 to TRBJ2-6; 11 nucleotides align to TRBD1. Germline V gene data show CDR1 as SNHLY and CDR2 as FYNNEI. The CDR3 loop spans 18 amino acids. With V trimmed by 6 bases and J by 0 bases, 7 bases remained unmatched. The CDR3 DNA sequence: TGTGCCAGCAGAACCGGACAGGGGGCATACTCTGGGGCCAACGTCCTGACTTTC. It codes for CASRTGQGAYSGANVLTF.

This clonotype was seen more than once but under ten times. The genes are TRBV19 and TRBJ1-4, with TRBD1 matching over 12 bases. Germline assignment: CDR1 LNHDA and CDR2 SQIVND (reference sequence). This CDR3 has 15 residues. Trimming cost V 5 bases and J 13 bases; bases outside gene matches: 11. CDR3 in amino acids: CASSWTGTGGVGLFF. In DNA form, the CDR3 reads TGTGCCAGTAGTTGGACCGGGACAGGGGGCGTTGGACTGTTTTTT. Using reference TRBV19 and TRBJ1-4 for the parts outside the CDR3, the full variable domain is DGGITQSPKYLFRKEGQNVTLSCEQNLNHDAMYWYRQDPGQGLRLIYYSQIVNDFQKGDIAEGYSVSREKKESFPLTVTSAQKNPTAFYLCASSWTGTGGVGLFFGSGTQLSVL.